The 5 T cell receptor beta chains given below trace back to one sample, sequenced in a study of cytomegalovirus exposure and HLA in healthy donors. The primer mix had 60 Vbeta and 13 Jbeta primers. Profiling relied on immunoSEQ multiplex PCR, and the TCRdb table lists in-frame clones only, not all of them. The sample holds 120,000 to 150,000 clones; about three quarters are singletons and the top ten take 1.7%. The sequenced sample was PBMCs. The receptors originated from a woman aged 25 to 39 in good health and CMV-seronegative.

The CDR3 nucleotides are TGTGCCAGCAGCGAAAGACTTAACACTGAAGCTTTCTTT. Its protein product is CASSERLNTEAFF. The V and J genes are TRBV9 and TRBJ1-1, with D unresolved. CDR1 is SGDLS and CDR2 is YYNGEE in the germline V gene. The CDR3 spans 13 residues. Trimming removed 3 bases at V and 2 bases at J, with 8 bases between.

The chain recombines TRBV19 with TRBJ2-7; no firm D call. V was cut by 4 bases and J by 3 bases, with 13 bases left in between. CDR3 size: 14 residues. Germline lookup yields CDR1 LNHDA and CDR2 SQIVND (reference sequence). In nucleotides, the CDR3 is TGTGCCAGTAGTACTCTCGTCGGTCGCTACGAGCAGTACTTC. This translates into CASSTLVGRYEQYF.

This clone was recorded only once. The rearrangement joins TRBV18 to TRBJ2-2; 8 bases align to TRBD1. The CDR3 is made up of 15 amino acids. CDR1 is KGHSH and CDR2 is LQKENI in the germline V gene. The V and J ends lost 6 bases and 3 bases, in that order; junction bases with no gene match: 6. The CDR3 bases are TGTGCCAGCTCCCTCGACAGGGGTTACACCGGGGAGCTGTTTTTT. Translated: CASSLDRGYTGELFF.

The CDR3 nucleotides read TGTGCCAGCATGGGGACAGGGGGCTTTGACCAGCCCCAGCATTTT. Its protein product is CASMGTGGFDQPQHF. This chain uses TRBV2 with TRBJ1-5; 12 bases fit TRBD1. V gave up 7 bases and J gave up 7 bases; unmatched junction bases: 8. The CDR3 consists of 15 residues. Per the germline V gene, CDR1 is SNHLY and CDR2 is FYNNEI. Supplemented by reference TRBV2 and TRBJ1-5, the full variable domain reads EPEVTQTPSHQVTQMGQEVILRCVPISNHLYFYWYRQILGQKVEFLVSFYNNEISEKSEIFDDQFSVERPDGSNFTLKIRSTKLEDSAMYFCASMGTGGFDQPQHFGDGTRLSIL.

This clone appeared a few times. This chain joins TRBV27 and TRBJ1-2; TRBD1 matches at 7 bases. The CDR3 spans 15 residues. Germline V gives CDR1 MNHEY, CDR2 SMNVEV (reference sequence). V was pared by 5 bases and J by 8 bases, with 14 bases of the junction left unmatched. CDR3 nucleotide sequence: TGTGCCAGCAGTCCATGGGACAGCGCCCTGGAGGGCTACACCTTC. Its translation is CASSPWDSALEGYTF.